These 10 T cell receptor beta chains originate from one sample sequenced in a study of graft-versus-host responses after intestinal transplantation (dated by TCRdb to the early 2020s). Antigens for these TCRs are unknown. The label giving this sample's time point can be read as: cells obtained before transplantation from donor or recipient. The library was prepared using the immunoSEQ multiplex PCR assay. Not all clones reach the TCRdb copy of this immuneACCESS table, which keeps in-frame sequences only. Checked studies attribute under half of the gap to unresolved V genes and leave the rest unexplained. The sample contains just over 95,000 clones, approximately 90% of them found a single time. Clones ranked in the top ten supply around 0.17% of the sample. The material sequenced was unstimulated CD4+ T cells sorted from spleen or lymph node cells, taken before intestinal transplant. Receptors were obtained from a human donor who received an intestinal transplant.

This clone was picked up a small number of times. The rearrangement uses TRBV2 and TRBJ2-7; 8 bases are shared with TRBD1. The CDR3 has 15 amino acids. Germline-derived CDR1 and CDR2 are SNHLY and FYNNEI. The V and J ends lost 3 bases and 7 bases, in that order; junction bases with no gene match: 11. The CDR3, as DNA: TGTGCCAGCAGTGAGCGTCGGACAGGGTCGGGTGAGCAGTACTTC. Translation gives CASSERRTGSGEQYF.

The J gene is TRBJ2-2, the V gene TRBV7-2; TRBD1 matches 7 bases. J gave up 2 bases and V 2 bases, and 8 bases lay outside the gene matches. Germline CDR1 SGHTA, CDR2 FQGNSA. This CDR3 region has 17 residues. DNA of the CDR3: TGTGCCAGCAGCTTACACCCGGGGACAGCCAACACCGGGGAGCTGTTTTTT. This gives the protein CASSLHPGTANTGELFF.

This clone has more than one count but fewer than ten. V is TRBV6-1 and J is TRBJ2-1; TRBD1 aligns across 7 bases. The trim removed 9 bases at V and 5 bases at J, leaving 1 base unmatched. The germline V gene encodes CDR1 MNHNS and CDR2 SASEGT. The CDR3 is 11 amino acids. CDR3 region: CASTGDNEQFF. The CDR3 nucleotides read TGTGCCAGTACAGGGGACAATGAGCAGTTCTTC.

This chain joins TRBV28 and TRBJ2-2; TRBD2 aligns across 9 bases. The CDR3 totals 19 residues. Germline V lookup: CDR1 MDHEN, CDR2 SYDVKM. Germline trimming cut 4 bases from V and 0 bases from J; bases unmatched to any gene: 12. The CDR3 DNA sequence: TGTGCCAGCAGTTCGCGCGTAGCGGGGGCCCTTCCGAACACCGGGGAGCTGTTTTTT. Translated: CASSSRVAGALPNTGELFF.

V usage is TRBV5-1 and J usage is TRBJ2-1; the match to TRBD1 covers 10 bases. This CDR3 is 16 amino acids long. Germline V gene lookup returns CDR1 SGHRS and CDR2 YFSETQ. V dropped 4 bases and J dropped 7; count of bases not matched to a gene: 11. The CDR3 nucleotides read TGCGCCAGCAGCCCCCCCGGGACAGGGGCGATAAATGAGCAGTTCTTC. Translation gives CASSPPGTGAINEQFF. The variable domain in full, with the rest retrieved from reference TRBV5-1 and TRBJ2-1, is KAGVTQTPRYLIKTRGQQVTLSCSPISGHRSVSWYQQTPGQGLQFLFEYFSETQRNKGNFPGRFSGRQFSNSRSEMNVSTLELGDSALYLCASSPPGTGAINEQFFGPGTRLTVL.

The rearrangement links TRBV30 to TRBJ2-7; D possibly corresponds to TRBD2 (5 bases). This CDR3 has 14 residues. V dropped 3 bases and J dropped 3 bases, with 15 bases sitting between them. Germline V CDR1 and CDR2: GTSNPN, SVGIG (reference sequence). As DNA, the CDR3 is TGTGCCTGGAGCCCCGAGGAGGCTTACTACGAGCAGTACTTC. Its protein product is CAWSPEEAYYEQYF.

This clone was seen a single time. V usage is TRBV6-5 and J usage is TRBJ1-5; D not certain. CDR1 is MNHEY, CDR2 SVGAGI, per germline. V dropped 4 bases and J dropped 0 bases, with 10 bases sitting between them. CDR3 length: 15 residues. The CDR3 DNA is TGTGCCAGCAGTTCCACCCCAGTTAGCAATCAGCCCCAGCATTTT. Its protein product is CASSSTPVSNQPQHF.

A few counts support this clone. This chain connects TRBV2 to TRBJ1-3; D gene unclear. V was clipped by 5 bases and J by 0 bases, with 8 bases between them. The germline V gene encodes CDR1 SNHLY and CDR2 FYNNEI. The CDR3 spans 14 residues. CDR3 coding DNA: TGTGCCAGCAGTCAGGCATTCTCTGGAAACACCATATATTTT. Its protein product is CASSQAFSGNTIYF.

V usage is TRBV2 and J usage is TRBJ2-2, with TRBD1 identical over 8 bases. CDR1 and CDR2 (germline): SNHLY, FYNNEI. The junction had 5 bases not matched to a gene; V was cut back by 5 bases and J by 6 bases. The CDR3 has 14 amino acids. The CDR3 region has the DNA TGTGCCAGCAGTACCAGGGGGCTTCCCGGGGAGCTGTTTTTT. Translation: CASSTRGLPGELFF.

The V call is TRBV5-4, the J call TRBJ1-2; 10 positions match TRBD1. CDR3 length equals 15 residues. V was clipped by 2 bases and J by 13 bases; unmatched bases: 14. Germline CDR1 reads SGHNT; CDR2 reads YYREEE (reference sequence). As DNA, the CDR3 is TGTGCCAGCAGCTTAGGGGACCGGGACAGGGGATCCGGCACCTTC. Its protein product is CASSLGDRDRGSGTF.